Following are 15 T cell receptor beta chains from one sample sequenced in a study of cytomegalovirus exposure and HLA in healthy donors (dated by TCRdb to 2016 to 2017). The library was obtained by the immunoSEQ multiplex PCR assay. For the multiplex PCR, a mixture combining 60 forward primers for TCR Vbeta segments and 13 reverse primers for TCR Jbeta segments was used. The table comes from immuneACCESS by way of TCRdb, which keeps in-frame sequences with V and J called. Part of the clones is missing from these tables; in studies checked, under half for an unresolved V gene and the rest for unknown reasons. This sample holds roughly 160,000 clones; roughly 83% were observed only once. The top ten hold roughly 0.38% of the sample. The sequencing input was PBMCs. The receptors derive from a boy aged 2 to 9 in good health and CMV-seronegative.

The rearrangement joins TRBV5-4 to TRBJ2-1; maybe TRBD2 (5 bases). CDR3 length equals 15 residues. V was cut by 4 bases and J by 1 base, with 12 bases left in between. Looked up from germline, CDR1 is SGHNT and CDR2 is YYREEE (reference sequence). CDR3 nucleotides: TGTGCCAGCAGCCCCGCTAGCTTTTCCTACAATGAGCAGTTCTTC. Encoded protein: CASSPASFSYNEQFF.

The V call is TRBV30, the J call TRBJ1-2; D is undetermined. The CDR3 has 13 residues. Germline CDR1 reads GTSNPN; CDR2 reads SVGIG (reference sequence). V lost 4 bases, J lost 4 bases, and 13 bases lay in between. CDR3 sequence reads: CAWKRQALYGYTF. In DNA form, the CDR3 reads TGTGCCTGGAAAAGGCAGGCCCTCTATGGCTACACCTTC. The variable domain in full, with the rest retrieved from reference TRBV30 and TRBJ1-2, is SQTIHQWPATLVQPVGSPLSLECTVEGTSNPNLYWYRQAAGRGLQLLFYSVGIGQISSEVPQNLSASRPQDRQFILSSKKLLLSDSGFYLCAWKRQALYGYTFGSGTRLTVV.

This chain connects TRBV5-1 to TRBJ2-2, with D possibly being TRBD2 (6 bases). The CDR3 covers 16 residues. Germline-derived CDR1 and CDR2 are SGHRS and YFSETQ. Trimming took 0 bases from V and 0 from J, leaving 9 bases between them. CDR3 in DNA: TGCGCCAGCAGCTTGGAGGCTAGCGCGAACACCGGGGAGCTGTTTTTT. Translation: CASSLEASANTGELFF.

The V call is TRBV9, the J call TRBJ2-1, with 8 bases identical to TRBD2. After removal of 3 bases from V and 2 bases from J, the junction contained 16 bases not matched to a gene. Germline CDR1 reads SGDLS; CDR2 reads YYNGEE. The CDR3 is 19 amino acids. The CDR3 nucleotides read TGTGCCAGCAGCGGGCGGCTCCAGCGGGAGCAAACCACCTACAATGAGCAGTTCTTC. This sequence encodes CASSGRLQREQTTYNEQFF.

J is TRBJ2-2 and V is TRBV28; D unresolved. This CDR3 has 17 amino acids. Trimming took 5 bases from V and 4 from J, leaving 20 bases between them. Per the germline V gene, CDR1 is MDHEN and CDR2 is SYDVKM. The CDR3 sequence: CASSGVITISITGELFF. The CDR3 coding sequence is TGTGCCAGCAGTGGAGTTATAACAATAAGCATCACCGGGGAGCTGTTTTTT. The variable domain in full, with the rest retrieved from reference TRBV28 and TRBJ2-2, is DVKVTQSSRYLVKRTGEKVFLECVQDMDHENMFWYRQDPGLGLRLIYFSYDVKMKEKGDIPEGYSVSREKKERFSLILESASTNQTSMYLCASSGVITISITGELFFGEGSRLTVL.

The rearrangement joins TRBV7-9 to TRBJ2-5, with 10 bases matching TRBD2. This CDR3 comprises 17 residues. J gave up 0 bases and V 2 bases, and 6 bases lay outside the gene matches. CDR1 is SEHNR, CDR2 FQNEAQ, per germline (reference sequence). CDR3 residues: CASSLRGAGGYQETQYF. The CDR3 DNA sequence: TGTGCCAGCAGCTTAAGGGGAGCGGGAGGGTACCAAGAGACCCAGTACTTC.

This clone has a handful of counts. The chain has TRBV6-1 and TRBJ2-7, with D tentatively TRBD2 (5 bases). The CDR3 consists of 11 residues. CDR1 MNHNS and CDR2 SASEGT come from the germline V gene. Trimming took off 11 bases at V and 0 bases at J, with 8 bases between the two ends. The CDR3 region has the DNA TGTGCCTCACGGGGCTCCTACGAGCAGTACTTC. Translating gives CASRGSYEQYF.

This chain uses TRBV5-6 with TRBJ1-5, with D possibly being TRBD1 (6 bases). The length of the CDR3 is 15 residues. The V and J ends lost 4 bases and 2 bases respectively, with 13 bases between them. Looked up from germline, CDR1 is SGHDT and CDR2 is YYEEEE. The CDR3 loop is CASSSDRMGNQPQHF. The CDR3 DNA sequence: TGTGCCAGCAGCAGCGACAGGATGGGCAATCAGCCCCAGCATTTT.

V gene TRBV6-4 combines with J gene TRBJ2-3; 12 bases map to TRBD2. The V and J ends lost 2 bases and 1 base, in that order; junction bases with no gene match: 13. Per germline, CDR1 MRHNA and CDR2 SNTAGT. There are 20 residues in the CDR3. Here the CDR3 DNA reads TGTGCCAGCAGTGACCTAAAACTAAGACTAGCGGGAGACTGCACAGATACGCAGTATTTT. This sequence encodes CASSDLKLRLAGDCTDTQYF.

J is TRBJ2-1 and V is TRBV27, with a weak D call TRBD2 (6 bases). CDR3 length: 15 amino acids. The ends were cut back, 4 bases at V and 0 bases at J, with 10 bases in the middle. Germline CDR1 MNHEY, CDR2 SMNVEV (reference sequence). CDR3: CASSSWGDSYNEQFF. The CDR3, as DNA: TGTGCCAGCAGTTCGTGGGGGGACTCCTACAATGAGCAGTTCTTC.

For the CDR3, the DNA is TGTGCCAGCAGCTTGGGCGGAAGCGGGAGCACAGATACGCAGTATTTT. It is translated as CASSLGGSGSTDTQYF. The chain uses TRBV5-8 and TRBJ2-3, with D perhaps TRBD2 (6 bases). The CDR3 has 16 residues. The ends were cut back, 0 bases at V and 0 bases at J, with 11 bases in the middle. Looked up from germline, CDR1 is SGHTS and CDR2 is YDEGEE.

The V call is TRBV6-5, the J call TRBJ2-3; 8 bases fit TRBD1. CDR1 is MNHEY and CDR2 is SVGAGI in the germline V gene. The trim removed 6 bases at V and 4 bases at J, leaving 6 bases unmatched. The CDR3 has 14 residues. CDR3: CASSRTGSPDTQYF. DNA of the CDR3: TGTGCCAGCAGCCGGACAGGGTCCCCAGATACGCAGTATTTT.

The V and J genes are TRBV5-1 and TRBJ2-7, with TRBD1 as a possible D gene (6 bases). The V end lost 0 bases, the J end lost 5 bases, and 15 bases lay between the germline ends. CDR1 is SGHRS, CDR2 YFSETQ, per germline. This CDR3 contains 15 residues. This CDR3 is CASSLGGTWVHEQYF. The CDR3 DNA reads TGCGCCAGCAGCTTGGGTGGGACATGGGTCCACGAGCAGTACTTC.

The chain carries TRBV30 and TRBJ2-2, with a weak D call TRBD1 (6 bases). V was cut by 1 base and J by 6 bases, with 9 bases left in between. The CDR3 contains 13 residues. From germline, CDR1 is GTSNPN and CDR2 SVGIG (reference sequence). CDR3 nucleotide sequence: TGTGCCTGGAGTGGGACAGATCCCGGGGAGCTGTTTTTT. Translated: CAWSGTDPGELFF.

The V gene is TRBV7-9, the J gene TRBJ1-2; weak D call: TRBD1 (6 bases). Germline-derived CDR1 and CDR2 are SEHNR and FQNEAQ (reference sequence). The V end lost 3 bases, the J end lost 10 bases, and 18 bases lay between the germline ends. The CDR3 sequence is 14 residues long. The CDR3 region is CASSFGTGIEVYTF. In DNA form, the CDR3 reads TGTGCCAGCAGCTTCGGAACAGGGATAGAGGTCTACACCTTC.